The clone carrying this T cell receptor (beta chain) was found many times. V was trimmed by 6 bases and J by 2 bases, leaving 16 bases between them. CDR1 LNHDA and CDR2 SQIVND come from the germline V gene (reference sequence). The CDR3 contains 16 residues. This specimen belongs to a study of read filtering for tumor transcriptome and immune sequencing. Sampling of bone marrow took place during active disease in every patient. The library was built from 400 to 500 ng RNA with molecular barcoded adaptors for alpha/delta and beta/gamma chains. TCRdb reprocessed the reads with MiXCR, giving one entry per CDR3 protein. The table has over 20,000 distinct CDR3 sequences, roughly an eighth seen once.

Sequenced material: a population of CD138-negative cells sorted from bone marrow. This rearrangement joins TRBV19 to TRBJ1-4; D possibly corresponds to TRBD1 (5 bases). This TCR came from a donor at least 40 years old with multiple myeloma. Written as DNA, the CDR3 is TGTGCCAGTAGCCCGGGACTCTTGTCGACTAATGAAAAACTGTTTTTT. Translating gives CASSPGLLSTNEKLFF.